This T cell receptor (beta chain) was profiled in a study of CD8+CD57+ T cells in acquired aplastic anemia. Concerning this clonotype: The target antigen is unknown.

The CDR3 runs 13 residues. The V end was cut by 4 bases, the J end by 4 bases, with 10 bases between. Germline V CDR1 and CDR2: SNHLY, FYNNEI. Genomic DNA constituted the template upon which TCR beta VDJ and CDR3 profiling was performed. TCRdb ran MiXCR on the reads and lists one entry per CDR3 protein. The sample lists 200,000 to 250,000 distinct CDR3 sequences, 34% occurring once. Notes on the study in general: Simpson's diversity of CD8+ cells was not significantly different in patients compared with controls.

Sequencing was performed on sorted CD4+, CD8+, or CD8+CD57+ T cells (not recorded which) from PBMCs. This sequence joins TRBV2 and TRBJ1-2, with D possibly matching TRBD1 (5 bases). The receptor's source is a human donor in good health, serving as a control. CDR3 amino acids: CASSAPGRYGYTF. The CDR3 DNA reads TGTGCCAGCAGTGCGCCGGGGCGCTATGGCTACACCTTC.